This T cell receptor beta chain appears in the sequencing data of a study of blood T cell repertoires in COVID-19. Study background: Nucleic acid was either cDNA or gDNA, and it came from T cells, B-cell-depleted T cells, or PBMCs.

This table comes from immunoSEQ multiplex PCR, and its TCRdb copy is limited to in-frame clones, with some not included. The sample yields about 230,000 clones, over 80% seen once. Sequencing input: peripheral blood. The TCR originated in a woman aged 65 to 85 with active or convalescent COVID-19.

The CDR3 sequence: CASSESTGLQETQYF. The CDR3 nucleotides are TGTGCCAGCAGTGAATCGACAGGGCTCCAAGAGACCCAGTACTTC. This chain uses TRBV2 with TRBJ2-5; 7 nucleotides agree with TRBD1. Losses at the gene ends were 2 bases for V and 1 base for J; bases not matched to a gene: 4. There are 15 residues in the CDR3. The germline V gene encodes CDR1 SNHLY and CDR2 FYNNEI.